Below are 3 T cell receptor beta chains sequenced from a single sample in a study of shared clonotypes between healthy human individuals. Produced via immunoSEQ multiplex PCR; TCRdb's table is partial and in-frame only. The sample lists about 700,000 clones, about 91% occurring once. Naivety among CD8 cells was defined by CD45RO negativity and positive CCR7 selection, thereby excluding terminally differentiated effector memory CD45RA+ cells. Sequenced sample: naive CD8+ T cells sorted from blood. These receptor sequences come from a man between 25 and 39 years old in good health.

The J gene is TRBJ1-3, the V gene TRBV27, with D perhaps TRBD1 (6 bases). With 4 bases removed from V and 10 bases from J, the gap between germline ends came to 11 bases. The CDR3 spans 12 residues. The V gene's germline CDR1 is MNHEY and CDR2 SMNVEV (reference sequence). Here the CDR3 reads CASSSIQGTIYF. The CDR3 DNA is TGTGCCAGCAGTTCCATTCAGGGGACCATATATTTT.

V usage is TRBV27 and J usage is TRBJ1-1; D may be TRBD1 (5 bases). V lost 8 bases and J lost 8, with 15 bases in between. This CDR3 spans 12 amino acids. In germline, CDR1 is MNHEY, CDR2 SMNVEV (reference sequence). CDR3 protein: CASGLLQDEAFF. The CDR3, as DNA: TGTGCCAGCGGCCTTCTACAGGACGAAGCTTTCTTT.

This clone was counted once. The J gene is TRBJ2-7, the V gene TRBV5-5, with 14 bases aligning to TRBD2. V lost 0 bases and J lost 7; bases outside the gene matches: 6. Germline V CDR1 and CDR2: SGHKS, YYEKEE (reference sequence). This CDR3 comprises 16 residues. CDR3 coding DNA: TGTGCCAGCAGCTTGGGCACGGGACTAGCGGGAGATGAGCAGTACTTC. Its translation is CASSLGTGLAGDEQYF.